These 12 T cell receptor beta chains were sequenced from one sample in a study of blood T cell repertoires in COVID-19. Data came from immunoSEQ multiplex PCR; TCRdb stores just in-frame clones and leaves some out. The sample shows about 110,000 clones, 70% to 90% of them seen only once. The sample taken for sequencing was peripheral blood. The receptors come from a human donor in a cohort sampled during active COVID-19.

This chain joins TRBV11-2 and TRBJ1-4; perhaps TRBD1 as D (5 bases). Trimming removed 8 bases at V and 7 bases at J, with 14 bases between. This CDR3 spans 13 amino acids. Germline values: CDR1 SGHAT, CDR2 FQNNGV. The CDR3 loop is CASGPRGVEKLFF. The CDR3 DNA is TGTGCCAGCGGCCCACGGGGGGTTGAAAAACTGTTTTTT.

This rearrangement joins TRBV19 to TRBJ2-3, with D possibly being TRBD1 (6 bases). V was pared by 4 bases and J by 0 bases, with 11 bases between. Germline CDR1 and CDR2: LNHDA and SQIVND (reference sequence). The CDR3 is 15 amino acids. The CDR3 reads CASSNQGISTDTQYF. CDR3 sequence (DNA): TGTGCCAGTAGTAACCAGGGGATTAGCACAGATACGCAGTATTTT. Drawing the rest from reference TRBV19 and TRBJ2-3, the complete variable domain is DGGITQSPKYLFRKEGQNVTLSCEQNLNHDAMYWYRQDPGQGLRLIYYSQIVNDFQKGDIAEGYSVSREKKESFPLTVTSAQKNPTAFYLCASSNQGISTDTQYFGPGTRLTVL.

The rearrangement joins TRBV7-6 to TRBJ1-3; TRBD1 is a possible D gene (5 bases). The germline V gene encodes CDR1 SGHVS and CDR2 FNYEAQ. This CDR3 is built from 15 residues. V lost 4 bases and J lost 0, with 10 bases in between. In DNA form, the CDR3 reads TGTGCCAGCAGCTCCCGTACAGGCTCTGGAAACACCATATATTTT. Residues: CASSSRTGSGNTIYF.

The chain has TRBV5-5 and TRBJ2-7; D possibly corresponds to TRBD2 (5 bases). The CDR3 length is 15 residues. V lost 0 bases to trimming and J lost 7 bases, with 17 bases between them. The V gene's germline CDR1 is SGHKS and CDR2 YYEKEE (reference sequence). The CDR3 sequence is CASSLVLGTSGEQYF. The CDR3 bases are TGTGCCAGCAGCTTGGTTCTGGGTACTTCGGGGGAGCAGTACTTC. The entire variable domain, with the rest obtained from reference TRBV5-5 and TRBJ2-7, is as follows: DAGVTQSPTHLIKTRGQQVTLRCSPISGHKSVSWYQQVLGQGPQFIFQYYEKEERGRGNFPDRFSARQFPNYSSELNVNALLLGDSALYLCASSLVLGTSGEQYFGPGTRLTVT.

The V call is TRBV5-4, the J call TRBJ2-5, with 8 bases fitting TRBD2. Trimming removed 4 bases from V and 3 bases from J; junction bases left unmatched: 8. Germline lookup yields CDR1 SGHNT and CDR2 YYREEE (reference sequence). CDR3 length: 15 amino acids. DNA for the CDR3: TGTGCCAGCAGCCGGACACTAGCGGAAAAAGAGACCCAGTACTTC. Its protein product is CASSRTLAEKETQYF. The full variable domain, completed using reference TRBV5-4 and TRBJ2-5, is ETGVTQSPTHLIKTRGQQVTLRCSSQSGHNTVSWYQQALGQGPQFIFQYYREEENGRGNFPPRFSGLQFPNYSSELNVNALELDDSALYLCASSRTLAEKETQYFGPGTRLLVL.

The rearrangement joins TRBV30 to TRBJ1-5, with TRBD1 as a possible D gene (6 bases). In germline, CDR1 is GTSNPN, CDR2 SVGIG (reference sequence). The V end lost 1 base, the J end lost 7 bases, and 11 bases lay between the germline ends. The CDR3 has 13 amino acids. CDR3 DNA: TGTGCCTGGAGTGCTGGGGGCGGACAGCCCCAGCATTTT. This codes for CAWSAGGGQPQHF.

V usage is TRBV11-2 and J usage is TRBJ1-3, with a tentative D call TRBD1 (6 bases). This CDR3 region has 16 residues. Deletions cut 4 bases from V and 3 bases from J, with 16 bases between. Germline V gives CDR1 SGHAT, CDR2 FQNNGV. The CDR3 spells CASSSVTGSFGNTIYF. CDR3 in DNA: TGTGCCAGCAGCTCCGTGACAGGCTCTTTTGGAAACACCATATATTTT.

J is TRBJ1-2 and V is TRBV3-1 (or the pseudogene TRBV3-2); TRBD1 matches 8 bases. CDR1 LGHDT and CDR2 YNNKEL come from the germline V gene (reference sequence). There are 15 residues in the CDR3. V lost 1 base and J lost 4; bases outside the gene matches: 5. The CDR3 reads CASSQAQGVGYGYTF. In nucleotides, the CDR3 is TGTGCCAGCAGCCAAGCACAGGGGGTGGGCTATGGCTACACCTTC.

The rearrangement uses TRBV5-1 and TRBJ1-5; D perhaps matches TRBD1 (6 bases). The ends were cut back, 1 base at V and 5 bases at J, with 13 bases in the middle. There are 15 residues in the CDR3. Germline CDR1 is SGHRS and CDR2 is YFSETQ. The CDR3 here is CASSLTWGLHQPQHF. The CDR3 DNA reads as TGCGCCAGCAGCTTGACCTGGGGGCTTCATCAGCCCCAGCATTTT.

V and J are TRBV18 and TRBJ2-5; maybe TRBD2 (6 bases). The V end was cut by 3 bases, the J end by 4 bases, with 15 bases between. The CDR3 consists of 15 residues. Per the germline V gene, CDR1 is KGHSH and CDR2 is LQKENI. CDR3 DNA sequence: TGTGCCAGCTCACCTAGGACGGGAGCCCCAGAGACCCAGTACTTC. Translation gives CASSPRTGAPETQYF.

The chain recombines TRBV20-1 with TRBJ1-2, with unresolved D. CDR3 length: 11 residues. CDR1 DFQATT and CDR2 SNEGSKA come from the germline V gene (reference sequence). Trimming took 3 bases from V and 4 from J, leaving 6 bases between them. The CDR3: CSARGIYGYTF. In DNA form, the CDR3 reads TGCAGTGCTAGGGGCATCTATGGCTACACCTTC.

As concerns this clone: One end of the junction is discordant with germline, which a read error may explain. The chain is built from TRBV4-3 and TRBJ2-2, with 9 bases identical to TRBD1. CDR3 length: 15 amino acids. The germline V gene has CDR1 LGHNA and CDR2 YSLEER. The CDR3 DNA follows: TGCGCCAGCAGCCTACAGGGGGCGCGGACCGGGGAGCTGCTTTTT. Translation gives CASSLQGARTGELLF.